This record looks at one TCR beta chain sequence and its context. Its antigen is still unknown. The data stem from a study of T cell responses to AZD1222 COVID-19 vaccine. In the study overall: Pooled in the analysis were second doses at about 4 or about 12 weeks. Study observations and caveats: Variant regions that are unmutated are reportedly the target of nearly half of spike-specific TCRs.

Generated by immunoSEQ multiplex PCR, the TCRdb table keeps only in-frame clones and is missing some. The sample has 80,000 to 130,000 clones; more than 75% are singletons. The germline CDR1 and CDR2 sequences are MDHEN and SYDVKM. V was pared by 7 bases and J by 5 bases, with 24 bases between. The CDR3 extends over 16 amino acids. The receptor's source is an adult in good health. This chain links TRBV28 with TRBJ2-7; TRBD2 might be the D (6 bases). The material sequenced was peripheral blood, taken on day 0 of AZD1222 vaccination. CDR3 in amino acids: CASNQIPGPGVHEQYF. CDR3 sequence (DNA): TGTGCCAGCAATCAAATACCGGGACCGGGGGTGCACGAGCAGTACTTC.